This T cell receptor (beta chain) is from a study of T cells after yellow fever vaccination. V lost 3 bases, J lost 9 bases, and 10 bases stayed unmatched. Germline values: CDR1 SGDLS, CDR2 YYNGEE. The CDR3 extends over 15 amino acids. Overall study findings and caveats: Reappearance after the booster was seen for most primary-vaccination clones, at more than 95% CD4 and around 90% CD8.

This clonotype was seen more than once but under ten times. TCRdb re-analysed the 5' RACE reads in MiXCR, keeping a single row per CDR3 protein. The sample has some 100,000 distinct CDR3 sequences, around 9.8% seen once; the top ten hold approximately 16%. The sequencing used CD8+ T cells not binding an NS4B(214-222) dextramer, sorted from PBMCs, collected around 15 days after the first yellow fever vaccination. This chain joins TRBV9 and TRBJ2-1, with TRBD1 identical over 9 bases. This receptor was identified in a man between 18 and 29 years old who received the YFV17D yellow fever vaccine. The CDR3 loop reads CASSDRQGVGGEQFF. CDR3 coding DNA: TGTGCCAGCAGCGATAGACAGGGGGTTGGAGGTGAGCAGTTCTTC.